This TCR beta chain originates from a study of OX40 agonist ivuxolimab in advanced cancers. Only in-frame clones appear in the TCRdb table, and some are missing; sequencing was by immunoSEQ multiplex PCR. This repertoire shows 90,000 to 100,000 clones, approximately 85% found once; its top ten account for 3.8%. Notes on this clone: Its antigen remains unknown.

General study results and limits: The study found that CD8+ T cells averaged more expanded clones than CD4+. CD4+ and CD8+ T cells in blood underwent clonal expansion by week 6 at 0.1 to 3.0 mg/kg.

Germline-derived CDR1 and CDR2 are SGHRS and YFSETQ. CDR3 length: 18 residues. V lost 2 bases and J 5 bases, leaving 22 bases between the germline ends. The source is an adult with an advanced solid tumor such as melanoma, head and neck, liver or kidney cancer. The sequences come from CD4+ or CD8+ T cells sorted from blood, collected in a trial of the OX40 agonist ivuxolimab. V is TRBV5-1 and J is TRBJ2-2, with a weak D call TRBD2 (6 bases). The CDR3 sequence: CASSLTDTLWGETGELFF. DNA of the CDR3: TGCGCCAGCAGCTTAACGGACACCCTTTGGGGGGAGACCGGGGAGCTGTTTTTT.